This TCR beta chain came from a study of blood T cells in healthy people across ages. The use of a sample-barcoded 5' primer and a J-beta primer mix characterized a second PCR of roughly 6 to 11 cycles. Each CDR3 protein gets one entry after TCRdb re-called the 5' RACE reads with MiXCR. This table holds roughly 1,000,000 distinct CDR3 sequences, approximately 26% found once. This clonotype turned up a few times. These data were likewise used in another study, on T cells of mothers and their children. Per that study: Over 9.5 million reads per mother and roughly 3 million per child were obtained.

The sample was blood. The sequence derives from a girl aged 2-15 years in good health.

The DNA of the CDR3 is TGTGCCAGCGGCGGGACAGGGGGCCTATCACCCCTCCACTTT. Translating it yields CASGGTGGLSPLHF. This chain uses TRBV7-9 with TRBJ1-6; 12 bases match TRBD1. This CDR3 comprises 14 residues. After removal of 8 bases from V and 10 bases from J, the junction contained 6 bases not matched to a gene. The germline CDR1 and CDR2 sequences are SEHNR and FQNEAQ (reference sequence).